This T cell receptor (beta chain) was identified during a study of long-term antiretroviral therapy in people with HIV. Study overall: The 2015 recommendation for immediate ART came about a decade after the earliest samples.

Study observations and caveats: Specimen acquisition occurred between the mid-2000s and the late 2010s, potentially under older ART regimens.

Comments on this clone: What it binds is unknown.

CDR1 SEHNR and CDR2 FQNEAQ come from the germline V gene (reference sequence). This CDR3 is 14 amino acids long. Trimming left V 5 bases short and J 5 bases short, with 15 bases between. The immunoSEQ assay was v3.0, run at survey level. The data were produced by immunoSEQ multiplex PCR, yet TCRdb's version contains in-frame clones alone and is incomplete. The sample records tens of thousands of clones, roughly 87% being singletons. The sample consisted of unsorted PBMCs, taken 0.4 years after starting antiretroviral therapy. This rearrangement joins TRBV7-9 to TRBJ1-1, with a tentative D call TRBD1 (5 bases). This sequence originates from a man aged 45 to 65 with HIV. The CDR3 region has the DNA TGTGCCAGCAGCCCGGGCAGGGAGAAAACTGAAGCTTTCTTT. It is translated as CASSPGREKTEAFF.